These T cell receptor beta chains were read from a single sample in a study of T cell changes during pregnancy in multiple sclerosis. The repertoire was sequenced with immunoSEQ multiplex PCR; TCRdb's copy has only in-frame clones and lacks some. The data contain some 44,000 clones, roughly 85% of them singletons. The sequencing here drew on CD4+ T cells from peripheral blood mononuclear cells, taken after pregnancy. The origin of the receptors is a female donor with multiple sclerosis, enrolled in a pregnancy study. The CDR3 runs from the conserved cysteine through the conserved F or W. The D gene is left open where the match is weak. Size is omitted from some rows. Given values are once, few, many or a class for expanded clones.

j_gene | v_gene | abundance | d_gene | CDR3nt | CDR3aa
TRBJ1-3 | TRBV5-1 | - | - | TGCGCCAGCAGCCGTACAAGCTCTGGAAACACCATATATTTT | CASSRTSSGNTIYF
TRBJ1-1 | TRBV5-1 | - | - | TGCGCCAGCAGCCGGGACGCACAGGGCCAAGCTTTCTTT | CASSRDAQGQAFF
TRBJ2-1 | TRBV7-9 | - | - | TGTGCCAGCAGCTTAGCGGGGGGGCCGGGGTATGAGCAGTTCTTC | CASSLAGGPGYEQFF
TRBJ2-3 | TRBV5-1 | - | TRBD2 | TGCGCCAGCAGCCCAGCGGGGGAAAGCACAGATACGCAGTATTTT | CASSPAGESTDTQYF
TRBJ1-2 | TRBV9 | few | TRBD1 | TGTGCCAGCAGCCCAGGGACAGGGCCCTATGGCTACACCTTC | CASSPGTGPYGYTF
TRBJ1-2 | TRBV19 | - | TRBD1 | TGTGCCAGTAGTAGGTTGGGAACCGGGACAGGCTCCAACTATGGCTACACCTTC | CASSRLGTGTGSNYGYTF
TRBJ1-2 | TRBV28 | - | - | TGTGCCAGCAGTTTATCAACTCACAGAGCTAACTATGGCTACACCTTC | CASSLSTHRANYGYTF
TRBJ2-5 | TRBV9 | - | TRBD1 | TGTGCCAGCAGCCTCATGCCGGGACAGGGAGGAGAGACCCAGTACTTC | CASSLMPGQGGETQYF
TRBJ2-5 | TRBV6-1 | - | TRBD2 | TGTGCCAGCAGTCCCGGGACTAGCGTCCAAGAGACCCAGTACTTC | CASSPGTSVQETQYF
TRBJ1-2 | TRBV2 | - | - | TGTGCCAGCAGAATGGGGCAGTCAGGGGTCTATGGCTACACCTTC | CASRMGQSGVYGYTF
TRBJ1-3 | TRBV6-1 | - | TRBD1 | TGTGCCAGCTACGACAGGGGCAGGAACACCATATATTTT | CASYDRGRNTIYF
TRBJ1-5 | TRBV19 | - | - | TGTGCCAGTAGGCCACAGGGTATCAATCAGCCCCAGCATTTT | CASRPQGINQPQHF
TRBJ1-5 | TRBV12-5 | once | - | TGTGCTAGTGGTTTGGCCCTAAGAGTGCGACCCCAGCATTTT | CASGLALRVRPQHF
TRBJ2-1 | TRBV6-1 | - | TRBD2 | TGTGCCAGCAGTGATCTGGGACGGCAGGCCGGACTAGCGGGGCGGTCAGCCCAGTTCTTC | CASSDLGRQAGLAGRSAQFF
TRBJ2-5 | TRBV4-1 | - | - | TGCGCCAGCAGCCAACTGGGGGGTGAGACCCAGTACTTC | CASSQLGGETQYF
TRBJ2-1 | TRBV7-2 | - | TRBD2 | TGTGCCAGCAGCTCGACGGGGGCGGGGGGGTATGAGCAGTTCTTC | CASSSTGAGGYEQFF
TRBJ2-2 | TRBV4-2 | - | - | TGTGCCAGCAGCCTAACGAACACCGGGGAGCTGTTTTTT | CASSLTNTGELFF
TRBJ1-1 | TRBV7-9 | - | TRBD1 | TGTGCCAGCAGCAGAACAGGGGGTACTGAAGCTTTCTTT | CASSRTGGTEAFF
TRBJ1-2 | TRBV19 | - | - | TGTGCCAGTAGTTACCACAGAGAGGGCTACACCTTC | CASSYHREGYTF
TRBJ2-5 | TRBV10-3 | once | TRBD1 | TGTGCCATCAGTGAGGCGGGGACAGGGGTGAAGGAGACCCAGTACTTC | CAISEAGTGVKETQYF
TRBJ1-6 | TRBV2 | once | TRBD1 | TGTGCCAGCAGGGAAACAGGGGGGGATAATTCACCCCTCCACTTT | CASRETGGDNSPLHF
TRBJ2-7 | TRBV30 | - | TRBD1 | TGTGCCTGGCTTGGACAGGGCGCCTACGAGCAGTACTTC | CAWLGQGAYEQYF
TRBJ2-5 | TRBV5-1 | - | TRBD1 | TGCGCCAGCAGCTCGACAGGGTTTAGAGGCGCGGAGACCCAGTACTTC | CASSSTGFRGAETQYF
TRBJ1-2 | TRBV5-1 | - | TRBD1 | TGCGCCAGCAGCCCAGACAGGGGGCTAGGGGCACCTTATGGCTACACCTTC | CASSPDRGLGAPYGYTF
TRBJ2-7 | TRBV20-1 | - | - | TGCAGTGCTAATAGAGGCTACGAGCAGTACTTC | CSANRGYEQYF
TRBJ1-4 | TRBV6-4 | - | - | TGTGCCAGCAGTGAGATTCAAACAGGGTGGAATGAAAAACTGTTTTTT | CASSEIQTGWNEKLFF
TRBJ2-3 | TRBV7-9 | - | TRBD2 | TGTGCCAGCAACCTGGGACTAGCCACAGATACGCAGTATTTT | CASNLGLATDTQYF
TRBJ2-7 | TRBV29-1 | - | TRBD1 | TGCAGCGTCGCTGACAGGGAAGTTGAGCAGTACTTC | CSVADREVEQYF
TRBJ2-1 | TRBV2 | - | - | TGTGCCAGCAAGCGAGGGCCTTTGTTCGAGCAGTTCTTC | CASKRGPLFEQFF
TRBJ2-7 | TRBV19 | - | - | TGTGCCAGTAGGCCGAACCCGGGGATTAAGGACGAGCAGTACTTC | CASRPNPGIKDEQYF
TRBJ2-2 | TRBV9 | once | TRBD2 | TGTGCCAGCAGCGTAGAGGCGGGGGGTTTAACCGGGGAGCTGTTTTTT | CASSVEAGGLTGELFF
TRBJ1-1 | TRBV11-2 | - | TRBD1 | TGTGCCAGCAGCTTGGGACAGGGGATTTGGGCTGAAGCTTTCTTT | CASSLGQGIWAEAFF
TRBJ2-5 | TRBV7-9 | - | - | TGTGCCAGCAGCCCTAGCCCCTCCGGAGAGACCCAGTACTTC | CASSPSPSGETQYF
TRBJ2-7 | TRBV6-1 | - | - | TGTGCCAGCAGTATCCAGGGGGAGGCCTACGAGCAGTACTTC | CASSIQGEAYEQYF
TRBJ1-2 | TRBV10-3 | - | TRBD1 | TGTGCCACGTCGGACAGGGAATATGGCTACACCTTC | CATSDREYGYTF
TRBJ2-6 | TRBV19 | - | - | TGTGCCAGTATTCTCGGGCGGACTGGGACTGGGGCCAACGTCCTGACTTTC | CASILGRTGTGANVLTF
TRBJ2-1 | TRBV27 | - | - | TGTGCCAGCAGTTTAGAGTCAGGGGCTTACAATGAGCAGTTCTTC | CASSLESGAYNEQFF
TRBJ1-1 | TRBV5-1 | - | TRBD1 | TGCGCCAGCAGCCCCCGGGGACAGTGGGCGAACACTGAAGCTTTCTTT | CASSPRGQWANTEAFF
TRBJ2-3 | TRBV30 | once | - | TGTGCCTGGAGTGTAGGGCAGGGCGGCACAGATACGCAGTATTTT | CAWSVGQGGTDTQYF
TRBJ1-1 | TRBV11-1 | medium-sized | TRBD1 | TGTGCCAGCAGCTTCACAGGGGGAACTGAAGCTTTCTTT | CASSFTGGTEAFF
TRBJ2-7 | TRBV28 | - | TRBD1 | TGTGCCAGCAGTTCCATCAGGGGGCGAGGGCAGTACTTC | CASSSIRGRGQYF
TRBJ1-2 | TRBV5-1 | - | - | TGCGCCAGCAGCTTGGACGGGATATATGGCTACACCTTC | CASSLDGIYGYTF
TRBJ1-4 | TRBV2 | - | - | TGTGCCAGCAGTGCCCGTTATGAAAAACTGTTTTTT | CASSARYEKLFF
TRBJ1-2 | TRBV6-5 | - | TRBD1 | TGTGCCAGCAGTTACACTATCCAGGGGGCGGGCGGCTACACCTTC | CASSYTIQGAGGYTF
TRBJ2-1 | TRBV27 | - | TRBD2 | TGTGCCAGCAGTTTCTTAGCGGGGGGGATTTACAATGAGCAGTTCTTC | CASSFLAGGIYNEQFF
TRBJ2-1 | TRBV29-1 | - | - | TGCAGCTCCCGCTATTACAATGAGCAGTTCTTC | CSSRYYNEQFF
TRBJ2-3 | TRBV7-2 | - | - | TGTGCCAGCAGCTTTAATCCCCTGAGCACAGATACGCAGTATTTT | CASSFNPLSTDTQYF
TRBJ2-7 | TRBV4-1 | - | TRBD2 | TGCGCCAGCAGCCAAGGGCGGGCTAGCGGGAGATACGAGCAGTACTTC | CASSQGRASGRYEQYF
TRBJ1-4 | TRBV28 | - | TRBD1 | TGTGCCAGCAGGGCCGCGGACAGGAATGAAAAACTGTTTTTT | CASRAADRNEKLFF
TRBJ1-3 | TRBV6-1 | - | TRBD1 | TGTGCCAGCAGCCGGGACAGGGGACGCAACACCATATATTTT | CASSRDRGRNTIYF
TRBJ2-5 | TRBV9 | - | TRBD2 | TGTGCCAGCAGCGTAGGAAGGACTAGCGGGGGGGAAGAGACCCAGTACTTC | CASSVGRTSGGEETQYF
TRBJ1-5 | TRBV18 | - | TRBD1 | TGTGCCAGCTCCCTACAGGGGGCCAATCAGCCCCAGCATTTT | CASSLQGANQPQHF
TRBJ2-3 | TRBV19 | - | TRBD2 | TGTGCCAGTAGTATAGCGTGGCGGGGGGTCACAGATACGCAGTATTTT | CASSIAWRGVTDTQYF
TRBJ1-1 | TRBV9 | - | - | TGTGCCAGCAGCCAGGAAAGGGGCGGAACTGAAGCTTTCTTT | CASSQERGGTEAFF
TRBJ1-1 | TRBV2 | - | - | TGTGCCAGCAGTGTCATGGGGCGCATCACTGAAGCTTTCTTT | CASSVMGRITEAFF
TRBJ1-5 | TRBV28 | - | - | TGTGCCAGCAGTTTTCGGGGAAGGATCGATCAGCCCCAGCATTTT | CASSFRGRIDQPQHF
TRBJ2-1 | TRBV9 | few | - | TGTGCCAGCAGCTTCCCAAGTGGGGGGGGCGAGCAGTTCTTC | CASSFPSGGGEQFF